The source of this TCR beta chain is a study of blood T cell repertoires in COVID-19. About the research overall: Researchers got acute and convalescent COVID-19 samples from the United States, Italy and Spain. T cells, B-cell-depleted T cells, or PBMCs provided the cDNA or gDNA that served as material.

Per the study methods: Reference gene primer amplification yielded estimated nucleated cell counts. Assay used: immunoSEQ multiplex PCR; TCRdb lists only in-frame clones, some missing. From that table come the V and J calls and clone size; the DNA was used to work out D and trimming. In the table there are a few hundred thousand clones, 86% of which are singletons. V was clipped by 5 bases and J by 4 bases, with 8 bases between them. The V gene's germline CDR1 is DFQATT and CDR2 SNEGSKA (reference sequence). This CDR3 region has 11 residues. The gene calls are TRBV20-1 and TRBJ2-5; no definite D call. The receptor's source is a woman between 45 and 65 years old with acute or convalescent COVID-19. Sequencing was carried out using peripheral blood. The CDR3 DNA reads as TGCAGTGCTTCGTCCCGAGAGACCCAGTACTTC. As protein: CSASSRETQYF.